These T cell receptor beta chains were read from a single sample in a study of cytomegalovirus exposure and HLA in healthy donors. Assay: immunoSEQ multiplex PCR; the TCRdb copy retains only in-frame clones and omits some. The sample includes 200,000 to 250,000 clones, approximately 79% seen only once; the top ten take about 1.7%. The specimen sequenced was PBMCs. The receptors shown here come from a man between 50 and 59 years old in good health and CMV-seronegative. CDR3s include the opening cysteine and the closing phenylalanine or tryptophan.

V: TRBV11-2
J: TRBJ2-2
CDR3: CASSSRLAGVTGELFF

V: TRBV16
J: TRBJ1-4
CDR3: CASSHPDRVGEKLFF

V: TRBV10-3
J: TRBJ1-5
CDR3: CAISDGQGNNQPQHF

V: TRBV29-1
J: TRBJ2-2
CDR3: CSVKSGTSNTGELFF

V: TRBV7-9
J: TRBJ1-5
CDR3: CASSDAGVNQPQHF

V: TRBV10-2
J: TRBJ2-3
CDR3: CASSDGATSGRTQYF

V: TRBV28
J: TRBJ1-2
CDR3: CASSHRRGPRNGYTF

V: TRBV30
J: TRBJ1-1
CDR3: CAWRTPRQGQMNTEAFF

V: TRBV10-3
J: TRBJ2-1
CDR3: CATSGRTYNEQFF

V: TRBV2
J: TRBJ2-1
CDR3: CASVLAVQNNEQFF

V: TRBV6-5
J: TRBJ1-2
CDR3: CASSRDRGRDGYTF

V: TRBV2
J: TRBJ2-3
CDR3: CASSGQGYTQYF

V: TRBV2
J: TRBJ2-7
CDR3: CASGHRPLYYEQYF

V: TRBV6-5
J: TRBJ2-7
CDR3: CASSQGGSYEQYF

V: TRBV6-5
J: TRBJ2-3
CDR3: CASSSGTDSVVDTQYF

V: TRBV5-1
J: TRBJ2-5
CDR3: CASSSGLAGKETQYF